What follows is one T cell receptor beta chain and its context. What it recognizes is unknown. Primers: 60 Vbeta forward and 13 Jbeta reverse. Measured with immunoSEQ multiplex PCR; TCRdb has only the in-frame clones, and not every one. This table holds about 120,000 clones, over 60% found once. The record originates from a study of cytomegalovirus exposure and HLA in healthy donors. Looking at the study overall: As an earlier analysis found, some 180 million T cells yielded over 95 million unique TCR beta sequences. Overall study results and limits: Diagnosis of cytomegalovirus status made by the classifier reportedly showed high specificity and sensitivity. Certain indistinguishable V segments, among them TRBV6-2 and TRBV6-3, were excluded. Common viral pathogens were later found to be apparently linked to several of the most significant clusters.

Germline loops: CDR1 SGHVS, CDR2 FNYEAQ. The CDR3 totals 16 residues. V was clipped by 1 base and J by 3 bases, with 14 bases between them. The receptor's source is a woman aged 55-75 years in good health and CMV-seropositive. V gene TRBV7-6 combines with J gene TRBJ2-3; the D gene is possibly TRBD2 (6 bases). Input material: PBMCs. The CDR3 region is CASSLGGGGVTDTQYF. The CDR3, as DNA: TGTGCCAGCAGCTTAGGTGGGGGAGGTGTTACAGATACGCAGTATTTT.